One sample yielded the 19 T cell receptor beta chains listed below, sequenced in a study of immune evolution from preneoplasia to lung adenocarcinoma. Using immunoSEQ multiplex PCR, the repertoire was profiled, and TCRdb retains in-frame clones only, with some absent. Of a few thousand clones in the sample, less than 90% were seen once. The sample comprised FFPE lung adenocarcinoma in situ tissue. The receptors were gathered from a person in their sixties or seventies with lung adenocarcinoma.

CDR3 DNA sequence: TGCGCCAGCAGCCCGGGGTCTTACGAGCAGTACTTC. Residues: CASSPGSYEQYF. The chain couples TRBV5-1 to TRBJ2-7; D is perhaps TRBD2 (5 bases). With 4 bases removed from V and 4 bases from J, the gap between germline ends came to 9 bases. Per germline, CDR1 SGHRS and CDR2 YFSETQ. The CDR3 loop spans 12 amino acids.

V and J are TRBV5-4 and TRBJ2-1; perhaps TRBD2 as D (6 bases). Trimming removed 4 bases from V and 0 bases from J, with 14 bases in between. This CDR3 is 16 amino acids long. Germline CDR1 reads SGHNT; CDR2 reads YYREEE (reference sequence). The CDR3 DNA sequence: TGTGCCAGCAGCGGGAGGCGGGGCAGCTCCTACAATGAGCAGTTCTTC. Amino acid sequence: CASSGRRGSSYNEQFF.

The gene calls are TRBV28 and TRBJ2-3; weak D call: TRBD2 (5 bases). The CDR3 sequence is 14 residues long. The V gene lost 3 bases and the J gene lost 3 bases, with 10 bases spanning the gap. Germline V gene lookup returns CDR1 MDHEN and CDR2 SYDVKM. Here the CDR3 DNA reads TGTGCCAGCAGTTTCTTAAGCGGTACAGATACGCAGTATTTT. Protein product: CASSFLSGTDTQYF.

This clone was seen only once. This chain joins TRBV30 and TRBJ2-7, with 10 bases matching TRBD2. Germline trimming cut 3 bases from V and 3 bases from J; bases unmatched to any gene: 8. The CDR3 length is 15 residues. Germline assignment: CDR1 GTSNPN and CDR2 SVGIG (reference sequence). The CDR3 spells CAWSPLAGVSYEQYF. The DNA of the CDR3 is TGTGCCTGGAGCCCCCTAGCGGGAGTTAGCTACGAGCAGTACTTC.

This clone was recorded once. The chain has TRBV5-5 and TRBJ1-2; no reliable D call. CDR1 is SGHKS, CDR2 YYEKEE, per germline (reference sequence). V dropped 0 bases and J dropped 3 bases, with 12 bases sitting between them. CDR3 length: 15 residues. In DNA form, the CDR3 reads TGTGCCAGCAGCTTGGTGACTGGCACTCACTATGGCTACACCTTC. Protein product: CASSLVTGTHYGYTF.

This clone was picked up a small number of times. The chain joins TRBV28 to TRBJ2-7, with D hard to call. The CDR3 consists of 15 residues. Looked up from germline, CDR1 is MDHEN and CDR2 is SYDVKM. Trimming pared 5 bases from V and 2 bases from J, leaving 16 bases between. The CDR3 region has the DNA TGTGCCAGCAGTGGGTTGGGCCAGGTTACCTACGAGCAGTACTTC. Translated: CASSGLGQVTYEQYF.

V usage is TRBV19 and J usage is TRBJ1-1, with 7 bases lining up with TRBD1. After removal of 5 bases from V and 0 bases from J, the junction contained 3 bases not matched to a gene. The CDR3 runs to 14 residues. In germline, CDR1 is LNHDA, CDR2 SQIVND (reference sequence). CDR3 in amino acids: CASSVDRLNTEAFF. CDR3 sequence (DNA): TGTGCCAGTAGTGTGGACAGGCTGAACACTGAAGCTTTCTTT.

Written as DNA, the CDR3 is TGTGCCAGCAGCTTTTTGTGGGGTAACACTGAAGCTTTCTTT. It specifies CASSFLWGNTEAFF. The chain carries TRBV7-9 and TRBJ1-1; D gene uncertain. The CDR3 is 14 residues long. The V end was cut by 3 bases, the J end by 2 bases, with 10 bases between. Germline CDR1 is SEHNR and CDR2 is FQNEAQ (reference sequence).

For this clone: Germline and junction disagree at one end, which may indicate a read error. The chain is built from TRBV7-9 and TRBJ1-6; the D is unclear. Germline V gives CDR1 SEHNR, CDR2 FQNEAQ (reference sequence). The CDR3 has 12 residues. The CDR3 is CASSSVHSPLHF. For the CDR3, the DNA is TGTGCCAGCAGCTCGGTCCATTCACCTCTCCACTTT. Drawing the rest from reference TRBV7-9 and TRBJ1-6, the complete variable domain is DTGVSQNPRHKITKRGQNVTFRCDPISEHNRLYWYRQTLGQGPEFLTYFQNEAQLEKSRLLSDRFSAERPKGSFSTLEIQRTEQGDSAMYLCASSSVHSPLHFGNGTRLTVT.

The J gene is TRBJ2-7, the V gene TRBV14, with 8 bases that match TRBD2. This CDR3 contains 13 residues. The germline V gene encodes CDR1 SGHDN and CDR2 FVKESK. V gave up 1 base and J gave up 6 bases; unmatched junction bases: 2. The CDR3 nucleotides are TGTGCCAGCAGCCAAGCGGGGGGGCGCGAGCAGTACTTC. This gives the protein CASSQAGGREQYF.

The gene calls are TRBV15 and TRBJ1-1, with D tentatively TRBD1 (5 bases). Trimming removed 3 bases at V and 2 bases at J, with 25 bases between. This CDR3 is 19 amino acids long. Germline CDR1 and CDR2: LNHNV and YYDKDF (reference sequence). For the CDR3, the DNA is TGTGCCACCAGCAGCACCCGATGGGGCGACAGTCCCCGAAACACTGAAGCTTTCTTT. Its translation: CATSSTRWGDSPRNTEAFF.

The chain joins TRBV18 to TRBJ2-5; D not resolved. This CDR3 is built from 12 residues. V was trimmed by 8 bases and J by 3 bases, leaving 10 bases between them. Germline loops: CDR1 KGHSH, CDR2 LQKENI. The DNA for the CDR3 is TGTGCCAGCGGCGTAGCCAAAGAGACCCAGTACTTC. This sequence encodes CASGVAKETQYF.

The V gene is TRBV27, the J gene TRBJ2-7; 10 positions match TRBD2. Germline CDR1 and CDR2: MNHEY and SMNVEV (reference sequence). V shed 5 bases, J shed 1 base, and the junction held 11 bases outside the gene matches. The CDR3 runs to 17 residues. CDR3 amino acids: CASSLRGFSGGSYEQYF. The DNA for the CDR3 is TGTGCCAGCAGTCTCCGAGGGTTTAGCGGGGGGTCCTACGAGCAGTACTTC.

The chain couples TRBV10-2 to TRBJ1-1, with 7 bases identical to TRBD1. V was clipped by 2 bases and J by 7 bases; unmatched bases: 4. In germline, CDR1 is WSHSY, CDR2 SAAADI. The CDR3 is 13 residues long. The CDR3 protein is CASSEDRADEAFF. The CDR3 coding sequence is TGCGCCAGCAGTGAGGACAGGGCAGATGAAGCTTTCTTT.

J is TRBJ2-7 and V is TRBV7-2; TRBD1 might be the D (5 bases). The CDR3 sequence is 13 residues long. Between the trimmed V and J ends, which lost 7 bases and 6 bases, there was a span of 16 bases. Per the germline V gene, CDR1 is SGHTA and CDR2 is FQGNSA. Written as DNA, the CDR3 is TGTGCCAGCACCCCAGGGTTGGGGTTCGAGCAGTACTTC. Amino acids: CASTPGLGFEQYF.

V gene TRBV19 combines with J gene TRBJ1-2; 8 bases align to TRBD1. The J segment lost 4 bases and the V segment lost 4 bases, leaving 5 bases of the junction unmatched. Germline V gene sequence: CDR1 LNHDA, CDR2 SQIVND (reference sequence). The CDR3 consists of 14 residues. This chain's CDR3 is CASSTTGDAYGYTF. The DNA for the CDR3 is TGTGCCAGTAGTACGACAGGGGACGCCTATGGCTACACCTTC.

This rearrangement joins TRBV5-5 to TRBJ2-7, with D unclear. This CDR3 is built from 14 residues. The germline V gene has CDR1 SGHKS and CDR2 YYEKEE (reference sequence). V lost 2 bases to trimming and J lost 5 bases, with 14 bases between them. CDR3 nucleotide sequence: TGTGCCAGCAGCTTCGCCCATTTTGTAAACGAGCAGTACTTC. The encoded protein is CASSFAHFVNEQYF.

The chain couples TRBV5-1 to TRBJ2-7, with no clear D. The V end was cut by 4 bases, the J end by 0 bases, with 14 bases between. Germline values: CDR1 SGHRS, CDR2 YFSETQ. This CDR3 comprises 15 residues. CDR3 amino acids: CASSPYTDHSYEQYF. In DNA form, the CDR3 reads TGCGCCAGCAGCCCGTACACCGACCACTCCTACGAGCAGTACTTC.

This sequence joins TRBV10-1 and TRBJ2-1, with D uncertain. From germline, CDR1 is WNHNN and CDR2 SYGVQD (reference sequence). This CDR3 is 13 amino acids long. Between the trimmed V and J ends, which lost 2 bases and 3 bases, there was a span of 5 bases. The CDR3 region has the DNA TGCGCCAGCAGTGAGGACGGCTACAATGAGCAGTTCTTC. Protein product: CASSEDGYNEQFF.